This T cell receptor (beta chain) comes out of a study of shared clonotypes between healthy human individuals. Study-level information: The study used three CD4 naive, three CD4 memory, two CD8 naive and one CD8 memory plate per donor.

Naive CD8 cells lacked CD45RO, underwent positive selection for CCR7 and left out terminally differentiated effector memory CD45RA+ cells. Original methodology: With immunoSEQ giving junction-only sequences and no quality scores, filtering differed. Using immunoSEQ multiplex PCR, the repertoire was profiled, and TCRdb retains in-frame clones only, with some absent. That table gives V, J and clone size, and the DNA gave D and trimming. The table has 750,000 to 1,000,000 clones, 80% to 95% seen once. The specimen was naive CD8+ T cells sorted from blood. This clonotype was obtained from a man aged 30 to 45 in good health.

The CDR3, as DNA: TGTGCCAGCAGTAACCGGGCACCCTACGAGCAGTACTTC. Residues: CASSNRAPYEQYF. The rearrangement joins TRBV27 to TRBJ2-7; no definite D call. Germline-derived CDR1 and CDR2 are MNHEY and SMNVEV (reference sequence). Trimming removed 5 bases from V and 2 bases from J, with 10 bases in between. The CDR3 contains 13 residues.